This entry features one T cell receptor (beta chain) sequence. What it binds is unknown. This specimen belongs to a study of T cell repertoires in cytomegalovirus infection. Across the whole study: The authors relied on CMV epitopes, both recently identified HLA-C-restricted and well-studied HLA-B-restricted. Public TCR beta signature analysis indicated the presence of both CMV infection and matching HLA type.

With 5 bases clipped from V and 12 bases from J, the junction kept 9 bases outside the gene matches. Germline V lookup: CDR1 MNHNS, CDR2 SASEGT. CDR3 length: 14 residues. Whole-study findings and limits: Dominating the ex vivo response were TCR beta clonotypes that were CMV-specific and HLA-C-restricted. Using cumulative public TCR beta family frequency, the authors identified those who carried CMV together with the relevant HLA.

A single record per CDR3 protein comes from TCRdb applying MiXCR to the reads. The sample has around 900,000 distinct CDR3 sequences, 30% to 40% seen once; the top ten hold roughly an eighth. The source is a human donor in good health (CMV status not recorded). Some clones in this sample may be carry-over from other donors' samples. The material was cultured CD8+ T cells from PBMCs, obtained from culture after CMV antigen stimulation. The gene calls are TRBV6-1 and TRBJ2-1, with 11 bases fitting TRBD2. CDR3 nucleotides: TGTGCCAGCAGTTGGGGTCTAGCGGGGGGTCGGCAGTTCTTC. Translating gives CASSWGLAGGRQFF.